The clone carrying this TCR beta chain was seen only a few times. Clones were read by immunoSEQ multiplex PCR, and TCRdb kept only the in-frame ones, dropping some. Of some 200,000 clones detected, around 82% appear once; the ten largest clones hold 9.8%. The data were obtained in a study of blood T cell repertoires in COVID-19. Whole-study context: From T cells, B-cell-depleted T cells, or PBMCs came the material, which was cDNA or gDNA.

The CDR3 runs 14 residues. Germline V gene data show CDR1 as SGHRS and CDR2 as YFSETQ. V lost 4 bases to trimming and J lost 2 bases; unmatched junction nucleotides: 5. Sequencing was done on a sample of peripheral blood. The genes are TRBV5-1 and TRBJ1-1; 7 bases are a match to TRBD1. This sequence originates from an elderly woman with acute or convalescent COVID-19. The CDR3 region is CASSLGQYNTEAFF. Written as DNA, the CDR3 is TGCGCCAGCAGCCTGGGACAGTATAACACTGAAGCTTTCTTT.